These 30 T cell receptor beta chains were all obtained from the same sample, sequenced in a study of tumor-infiltrating lymphocytes in primary liver carcinoma. Joint extraction of RNA and DNA used roughly 19-32 mg of bulk tissue that was unsorted. TCR beta cDNA was prepared out of around 460 ng total RNA by means of a constant-region primer. Investigators got TCR beta libraries out of three nested multiplex PCR rounds, done with slightly modified ARM-PCR. The first two PCR rounds used TRBV1-TRBV30 primers with a Cbeta primer, roughly 10 cycles each. A single record per CDR3 protein comes from TCRdb applying MiXCR to the multiplex PCR reads. The repertoire holds under 130,000 distinct CDR3 sequences, with about four fifths as singletons. Sequencing used liver tumor tissue from sampling region 3. Subset described: tumor region T3, left-lateral pole. The source is a man in his forties with primary liver carcinoma and hepatitis B virus infection.

In the case of this clonotype: A read error may account for a junction end that differs from germline. V usage is TRBV29-1 and J usage is TRBJ2-5, with D possibly being TRBD2 (5 bases). From germline, CDR1 is SQVTM and CDR2 ANQGSEA. The CDR3 runs 12 residues. In DNA form, the CDR3 reads TGCAACGTTCTGACAAGCGGAGAGACCCAGTATTTC. Protein product: CNVLTSGETQYF.

A note on this clonotype: The junction does not match germline at one end; this may be a read error. J is TRBJ1-1 and V is TRBV6-1, with 8 bases matching TRBD1. The CDR3 has 14 residues. Germline CDR1 is MNHNS and CDR2 is SASEGT. The CDR3 coding sequence is TGTGCCTGCAGTGAACAGGGGGTACACACTGGAGCTTTCTTT. Protein sequence: CACSEQGVHTGAFF.

Concerning this clonotype: The junction departs from germline at one end; a sequencing error may be responsible. CDR3 in DNA: TGTGCCAGCAACCAGATAGACACCGAAGCTTTCTTT. Translated, it gives CASNQIDTEAFF. The chain carries TRBV6-6 and TRBJ1-1, with no clear D. CDR1 is MNHNY, CDR2 SVGAGI, per germline (reference sequence). The CDR3 extends over 12 amino acids.

V gene TRBV5-4 combines with J gene TRBJ2-1; D may be TRBD2 (5 bases). Germline V gives CDR1 SGHNT, CDR2 YYREEE (reference sequence). The CDR3 sequence is 16 residues long. Trimming took off 10 bases at V and 4 bases at J, with 24 bases between the two ends. CDR3 bases: TGTGCCGGCAACTCCACTGCGGCTAGCTCGTACAATGAGCAGTTCTTC. It translates to CAGNSTAASSYNEQFF.

As regards this clonotype: At one of its ends the junction is not consistent with the germline gene, which may arise from a read error. This chain uses TRBV11-2 with TRBJ2-6; perhaps TRBD2 as D (5 bases). The CDR3 covers 15 residues. CDR1 is SGHAT, CDR2 FQNNGV, per germline. The CDR3 nucleotides read TGTGCCACCCAGCGGCTGCGCTCTTGGGCCAACGTCCTTACTTTC. Translating it yields CATQRLRSWANVLTF. The whole variable domain, remainder taken from reference TRBV11-2 and TRBJ2-6, is EAGVAQSPRYKIIEKRQSVAFWCNPISGHATLYWYQQILGQGPKLLIQFQNNGVVDDSQLPKDRFSAERLKGVDSTLKIQPAKLEDSAVYLCATQRLRSWANVLTFGAGSRLTVL.

Concerning this clonotype itself: The germline gene is not matched at one end of the junction; a read error may be the cause. The CDR3 reads CASSLNSSASIDTQYF. The CDR3 DNA sequence: TGCGCCAGCAGCTTGAACAGCAGTGCTAGCATAGATACGCAGTATTTT. The chain recombines TRBV5-1 with TRBJ2-3, with D possibly matching TRBD2 (5 bases). The CDR3 length is 16 residues. The germline V gene has CDR1 SGHRS and CDR2 YFSETQ. The whole variable domain, filled in from reference TRBV5-1 and TRBJ2-3, reads KAGVTQTPRYLIKTRGQQVTLSCSPISGHRSVSWYQQTPGQGLQFLFEYFSETQRNKGNFPGRFSGRQFSNSRSEMNVSTLELGDSALYLCASSLNSSASIDTQYFGPGTRLTVL.

This clonotype appeared a single time. The genes are TRBV5-4 and TRBJ2-3; 10 bases agree with TRBD2. CDR1 SGHNT and CDR2 YYREEE come from the germline V gene (reference sequence). The length of the CDR3 is 17 residues. In nucleotides, the CDR3 is TGTGTCAGTAGCGCCCCCGGGACTAGCGCTGGGGGGGTTATGCAGTATTTT. Protein sequence: CVSSAPGTSAGGVMQYF.

As regards this clonotype: A much more abundant neighbour one base away suggests this may be a read error. The V call is TRBV30, the J call TRBJ1-3; D gene unclear. Germline-derived CDR1 and CDR2 are GTSNPN and SVGIG (reference sequence). The CDR3 is 14 residues long. CDR3 residues: CASSGTAAGNTVYF. CDR3 sequence (DNA): TGTGCCTCGAGCGGAACAGCGGCTGGAAACACCGTATATTTT.

Worth noting for this clonotype: The conserved closing phenylalanine or tryptophan is absent in this CDR3, likely reflecting a read error. The chain has TRBV29-1 and TRBJ2-7; 12 nucleotides agree with TRBD1. The CDR3 runs 17 residues. Germline assignment: CDR1 SQVTM and CDR2 ANQGSEA. Trimming removed 2 bases from V and 6 bases from J; junction bases left unmatched: 14. The CDR3 sequence: CSVEFLARDRGLPEQYS. The CDR3 region has the DNA TGCAGCGTTGAATTCTTGGCCCGGGACAGGGGGCTTCCCGAGCAGTACTCC.

In regard to this clonotype: Relative to the germline gene, one junction end is altered; a read error may explain this. V gene TRBV4-1 combines with J gene TRBJ2-7; D remains ambiguous. Germline assignment: CDR1 MGHRA and CDR2 YSYEKL. The CDR3 runs 15 residues. This CDR3 reads CASSQGGTSPGEQHF. CDR3 DNA: TGCGCCAGCAGCCAAGGAGGCACTTCCCCTGGTGAGCAGCACTTC.

Concerning this clonotype: The junction differs from germline at one of its ends, possibly a read error. The rearrangement uses TRBV12-3 or TRBV12-4 and TRBJ2-7; 7 bases agree with TRBD2. The CDR3 contains 14 residues. CDR3 coding DNA: TGTGCCGGCAGCCCTTCATGCGGGAGTCGAGAGCAGTACTTC. Amino acid sequence: CAGSPSCGSREQYF.

The rearrangement uses TRBV6-1 and TRBJ2-1, with no clear D. CDR3 length: 15 amino acids. Germline CDR1 MNHNS, CDR2 SASEGT. The V end was cut by 1 base, the J end by 4 bases, with 11 bases between. The chain's CDR3 is CASSEGLTVYNEQFF. The CDR3 DNA is TGTGCCAGCAGTGAAGGTCTAACGGTATACAATGAGCAGTTCTTC.

In nucleotides, the CDR3 is TGTGCCAGCAGCAGCTATGCGTGGTCGGCCACTGAAGCTTTCTTT. The encoded protein is CASSSYAWSATEAFF. This chain joins TRBV7-2 and TRBJ1-1; D gene ambiguous. V gave up 5 bases and J gave up 4 bases, with 17 bases separating them. The germline V gene has CDR1 SGHTA and CDR2 FQGNSA. The CDR3 length is 15 residues.

Note on this clonotype: A read error is possible here, since a much larger clone lies one base away. The chain has TRBV4-2 and TRBJ2-1; D is possibly TRBD2 (6 bases). This CDR3 has 15 amino acids. The germline V gene encodes CDR1 LGHNA and CDR2 YNFKEQ. The CDR3 bases are TGTGCCAACAGCCAAGCAATGGAGGGCTACAATGGGCAGTTCTTC. Protein: CANSQAMEGYNGQFF.

This clonotype was seen many times. This sequence joins TRBV5-1 and TRBJ2-1, with TRBD2 matching 9 bases. CDR3 length: 15 residues. The germline V gene encodes CDR1 SGHRS and CDR2 YFSETQ. V shed 5 bases and J 0 bases; nucleotides not matched to a gene: 3. The CDR3 is CASRVSGSSYNEQFF. For the CDR3, the DNA is TGCGCCAGCAGAGTTAGCGGGAGCTCCTACAATGAGCAGTTCTTC.

This clonotype was counted at least ten times. This is likely a read error, given that the CDR3 carries no conserved phenylalanine or tryptophan at its end. The chain employs TRBV6-5 and TRBJ1-2, with 9 bases fitting TRBD1. The germline V gene encodes CDR1 MNHEY and CDR2 SVGAGI. Trimming removed 5 bases from V and 5 bases from J; junction bases left unmatched: 9. CDR3 length: 15 amino acids. CDR3 region: CASSKQGTGHYGYTL. CDR3 DNA: TGTGCCAGCAGTAAACAGGGGACAGGGCATTATGGCTACACCCTC.

This clonotype was picked up many times. The V call is TRBV29-1, the J call TRBJ2-2; TRBD2 agrees at 14 bases. V shed 7 bases, J shed 5 bases, and the junction held 6 bases outside the gene matches. The germline gives CDR1 SQVTM, CDR2 ANQGSEA. The CDR3 loop spans 15 amino acids. CDR3 DNA sequence: TGCAGCGCGGCCGGGACTAGCGGGAGAACCGGGGAGCTGTTTTTT. This codes for CSAAGTSGRTGELFF.

This clonotype was recorded only once. Germline is not matched at one junction end, which may reflect a read error. This chain connects TRBV12-3 or TRBV12-4 to TRBJ1-1; 7 bases map to TRBD1. This CDR3 is built from 14 residues. CDR3 in amino acids: CASSSVDRNTEPFF. CDR3 DNA sequence: TGTGCCAGCAGTTCGGTGGACAGGAACACTGAACCTTTCTTT.

As concerns this clonotype: Mismatch with germline at one junction end may stem from a read error. The J gene is TRBJ2-1, the V gene TRBV10-3; 8 bases are a match to TRBD2. CDR1 is ENHRY, CDR2 SYGVKD, per germline. The CDR3 loop spans 15 amino acids. CDR3: CAIKQGLESYNEQFF. CDR3 coding DNA: TGTGCTATCAAGCAGGGACTAGAATCCTACAATGAGCAGTTCTTC.

This clonotype was recorded at least ten times. The chain is built from TRBV7-9 and TRBJ2-3, with TRBD2 matching 9 bases. The CDR3 extends over 14 amino acids. V was clipped by 11 bases and J by 5 bases; unmatched bases: 11. The germline CDR1 and CDR2 sequences are SEHNR and FQNEAQ (reference sequence). CDR3 coding DNA: TGTGCCGTTCCTAGCGGGACTCGGGGAGATACGCAGTATTTT. As protein: CAVPSGTRGDTQYF.

The chain has TRBV20-1 and TRBJ2-2, with no clear D. This CDR3 is 16 amino acids long. Germline V gene lookup returns CDR1 DFQATT and CDR2 SNEGSKA (reference sequence). Trimming cost V 3 bases and J 2 bases, with 16 bases left between them. The CDR3 bases are TGCAGTGCTAGGAGTGGAAGTAGGGCTAACACCGGGGAGCTGTTTTTT. It is translated as CSARSGSRANTGELFF.

Notes on this clonotype: The junction departs from the called germline gene at one end, perhaps through a read error. This chain connects TRBV5-1 to TRBJ2-1, with 7 bases aligning to TRBD2. The CDR3 consists of 17 residues. The germline gives CDR1 SGHRS, CDR2 YFSETQ. The CDR3 spells CASSHGGSGICVNVQIF. CDR3 coding DNA: TGCGCCAGCAGCCACGGAGGAAGCGGGATTTGTGTTAATGTGCAGATCTTC.

To note about this clonotype: A much more abundant neighbour one base away suggests this may be a read error. The CDR3 protein is CASNPARADLDTQYF. The CDR3 DNA reads as TGCGCCAGCAACCCGGCGAGGGCTGACCTAGATACGCAGTATTTT. The J gene is TRBJ2-3, the V gene TRBV5-1, with D possibly matching TRBD2 (5 bases). This CDR3 comprises 15 residues. V was trimmed by 6 bases and J by 5 bases, leaving 19 bases between them. In germline, CDR1 is SGHRS, CDR2 YFSETQ.

This sequence joins TRBV6-5 and TRBJ2-5, with 8 positions matching TRBD1. The J call may be wrong; the DNA end is better matched by TRBJ2-1. The CDR3 covers 16 residues. Germline assignment: CDR1 MNHEY and CDR2 SVGAGI. CDR3 sequence: CASRPQLAGGWETQFF. CDR3 nucleotide sequence: TGTGCCAGCAGGCCCCAGCTTGCAGGGGGCTGGGAGACCCAGTTCTTC.

Of note for this clonotype: No conserved phenylalanine or tryptophan is present at the end of the CDR3, so a read error is the likely explanation. V is TRBV11-2 and J is TRBJ2-4; D unresolved. The CDR3 has 15 residues. CDR1 is SGHAT, CDR2 FQNNGV, per germline. CDR3 DNA sequence: TGTGCCAGCACCACTACGGCGGTAGCCAAAAATATTCAGTACTGC. As protein: CASTTTAVAKNIQYC.

The genes are TRBV29-1 and TRBJ2-2; D possibly corresponds to TRBD1 (6 bases). With 1 base removed from V and 4 bases from J, the gap between germline ends came to 16 bases. Germline V gives CDR1 SQVTM, CDR2 ANQGSEA. The CDR3 is made up of 16 amino acids. CDR3: CSVEGLDSGGTGELFF. In nucleotides, the CDR3 is TGCAGCGTTGAAGGGTTGGACAGTGGGGGCACCGGGGAGCTGTTTTTT.

Concerning this clonotype itself: The CDR3 carries no conserved terminal phenylalanine or tryptophan, so it likely arises from a read error. V and J are TRBV18 and TRBJ2-1; 9 positions agree with TRBD2. From germline, CDR1 is KGHSH and CDR2 LQKENI. There are 15 residues in the CDR3. The CDR3 nucleotides are TGTGCCAGCCCACCACTAGCGGGTTCCTACAATGAGCAGTTCCTC. Encoded protein: CASPPLAGSYNEQFL.

With respect to this clonotype: Here the CDR3 omits its conserved ending phenylalanine or tryptophan, so a read error is the likely source. No DNA is shown, since the ends of the CDR3 on it are uncertain; the CDR3 is the one TCRdb lists. The chain joins TRBV10-2 to TRBJ1-5. Looked up from germline, CDR1 is WSHSY and CDR2 is SAAADI. The length of the CDR3 is 12 amino acids, counting both ends. This chain's CDR3 is CAASNSNQPQHL.

This clonotype has a single count. The conserved closing phenylalanine or tryptophan is absent in this CDR3, likely reflecting a read error. Because the CDR3's place on the DNA is in doubt, the DNA is left out and the CDR3 is given as listed by TCRdb. The V gene is TRBV28, the J gene TRBJ1-5; the D segment call TRBD1 is taken from the table without a DNA check. Ends included, the CDR3 has 14 residues. Germline assignment: CDR1 MDHEN and CDR2 SYDVKM. The CDR3 here is CASSLVQGTRPQHL.

A note on this clonotype: Because it lacks the conserved phenylalanine or tryptophan at the end, this CDR3 is likely a read error. The V and J genes are TRBV6-1 and TRBJ2-4; D unclear. The germline V gene has CDR1 MNHNS and CDR2 SASEGT. Deletions cut 2 bases from V and 11 bases from J, with 16 bases between. The CDR3 extends over 14 amino acids. The CDR3 DNA reads TGTGCCAGCAGTGAAATCGCCACAGTAAATTTTCAGTACTTG. It specifies CASSEIATVNFQYL.